This T cell receptor (beta chain) was sequenced for a study of OX40 agonist ivuxolimab in advanced cancers. Of note for this clone: Its specificity is not known.

General study points: Partial responders dosed at 0.1-3.0 mg/kg displayed clonal expansion ranking among the lowest.

CDR3 size: 16 residues. The junction had 8 bases not matched to a gene; V was cut back by 4 bases and J by 4 bases. The germline V gene has CDR1 SNHLY and CDR2 FYNNEI. Method: immunoSEQ multiplex PCR; TCRdb's copy keeps in-frame clones and lacks some. The sample carries tens of thousands of clones, just under 90% recorded once. Source: CD4+ or CD8+ T cells sorted from blood, taken in a trial of the OX40 agonist ivuxolimab. This chain uses TRBV2 with TRBJ2-2; 8 nucleotides agree with TRBD2. The TCR originated in an adult with an advanced solid tumor such as melanoma, head and neck, liver or kidney cancer. The CDR3 protein is CASSGAGGAVTGELFF. In DNA form, the CDR3 reads TGTGCCAGCAGTGGGGCGGGGGGTGCGGTCACCGGGGAGCTGTTTTTT.